This entry features one TCR beta chain sequence. Its target is not known. This specimen belongs to a study of cytomegalovirus exposure and HLA in healthy donors. Study-wide points: A few of the chains that were CMV-associated were confirmed in vitro to be specific for CMV antigens. Presence/absence analyses took donor sequencing depth as roughly uniform. In a later analysis, parvovirus B19, influenza, CMV and Epstein-Barr virus appeared linked to several top co-occurrence clusters.

PCR involved 60 Vbeta and 13 Jbeta primers. The authors' processing: Among the unique TCR beta chains that a later analysis counted, 70 million to 85 million in all, about 11 million were shared. Profiling relied on immunoSEQ multiplex PCR, and the TCRdb table lists in-frame clones only, not all of them. D and trimming were read from the DNA, whereas the V and J calls and clone size are those reported in that table. The sample yields 38,000 or so clones, of which the top ten take up approximately 6.2%. The TCR was taken from a man aged 30 to 45 in good health and CMV-seronegative. Sequenced: PBMCs.

The CDR3 nucleotides read TGTGCCAGCAGCCAAGAGCAGGGGGGCCAAGAGACCCAGTACTTC. Protein: CASSQEQGGQETQYF. V gene TRBV4-2 combines with J gene TRBJ2-5; the D gene is possibly TRBD1 (7 bases). Per the germline V gene, CDR1 is LGHNA and CDR2 is YNFKEQ. With 0 bases removed from V and 1 base from J, the gap between germline ends came to 9 bases. The CDR3 extends over 15 amino acids.